What follows is one T cell receptor (beta chain) and its context. Germline is not matched at one junction end, which may reflect a read error. CDR3 length: 13 residues. CDR1 is SGHDT and CDR2 is YYEEEE in the germline V gene. Healthy bone marrow donors made up the cohort. The PCR employed 60 Vbeta primers together with 13 Jbeta primers. Using immunoSEQ multiplex PCR, the repertoire was profiled, and TCRdb retains in-frame clones only, with some absent. The sample contains about 90,000 clones, approximately 60% of which appear only once. This specimen belongs to a study of cytomegalovirus exposure and HLA in healthy donors. Study summary: HLA-typed donors were the source of around 80 million unique TCRs, which an early data release held.

This sequence joins TRBV5-6 and TRBJ1-2; the match to TRBD1 covers 9 bases. The sequenced material came from PBMCs. The clonotype was recovered from a woman aged 25 to 39 in good health and CMV-seropositive. Written as DNA, the CDR3 is TGTGCCAGCAGTTCGACAGGGGGATCTGGCTACCCCTTC. It is translated as CASSSTGGSGYPF.